This TCR beta chain was recorded in a study of Ad26.COV2.S vaccination and SARS-CoV-2 variants. In the study overall: Into the muscle, Ad26.COV2.S was dosed once or twice, 56 days apart.

This CDR3 region has 16 residues. Germline V CDR1 and CDR2: LGHNA, YNFKEQ. With 0 bases removed from V and 2 bases from J, the gap between germline ends came to 10 bases. Specified treatment: around 19 received Ad26.COV2.S at low or high dose, single or two shots; 5 received placebo; per-sample allocation not given. Sampling took place 63 days after the first vaccine or placebo injection. TCRdb's copy holds only in-frame clones and misses some; the assay was immunoSEQ multiplex PCR. This sample has some 390,000 clones, with less than 90% found just once. Specimen: peripheral blood, collected in a trial of Ad26.COV2.S vaccine versus placebo. The sequence was obtained from a person aged 18-65 years who received the Ad26.COV2.S COVID-19 vaccine or a placebo. This chain links TRBV4-2 with TRBJ2-2; maybe TRBD2 (5 bases). The CDR3 is CASSQDRTGNTGELFF. As DNA, the CDR3 is TGTGCCAGCAGCCAAGACAGGACTGGCAACACCGGGGAGCTGTTTTTT.